These 31 T cell receptor beta chains came from one sample sequenced in a study of T cells in Graves' hyperthyroidism and ophthalmopathy. RNA transcripts provided the source from which TCR beta CDR3 regions were amplified. The TCR CDR3 first-round RT-PCR relied on the HTBI primer set. MiXCR, applied by TCRdb to the multiplex PCR reads, yields one record per CDR3 protein. Of a few hundred thousand distinct CDR3 sequences in the sample, around 15% were seen once. The source material was blood. The receptors derive from a woman under 30 with Graves' hyperthyroidism.

This clonotype has a handful of counts. The chain links TRBV5-6 to TRBJ1-6, with a weak D call TRBD1 (6 bases). The CDR3 is made up of 15 amino acids. Trimming pared 4 bases from V and 9 bases from J, leaving 17 bases between. CDR1 is SGHDT, CDR2 YYEEEE, per germline. The DNA for the CDR3 is TGTGCCAGCAGCGCACAGGGTAGGGGAGTTTCACCCCTCCACTTT. Its protein is CASSAQGRGVSPLHF.

Ten or more counts support this clonotype. The gene calls are TRBV27 and TRBJ2-7; 9 nucleotides line up with TRBD1. The CDR3 is made up of 13 amino acids. The trim removed 8 bases at V and 3 bases at J, leaving 5 bases unmatched. Germline V lookup: CDR1 MNHEY, CDR2 SMNVEV (reference sequence). The CDR3 loop reads CASGTGGGYEQYF. Written as DNA, the CDR3 is TGTGCCAGCGGCACAGGGGGCGGCTACGAGCAGTACTTC.

This CDR3 is CATSRTGTSGSTDTQYF. The CDR3 DNA sequence: TGTGCCACCAGCAGAACAGGGACTAGCGGGAGCACAGATACGCAGTATTTT. This rearrangement joins TRBV15 to TRBJ2-3; 12 bases map to TRBD2. The germline V gene encodes CDR1 LNHNV and CDR2 YYDKDF (reference sequence). The CDR3 spans 17 residues. The trim removed 2 bases at V and 0 bases at J, leaving 3 bases unmatched.

The sample holds a few counts of this clonotype. V and J are TRBV5-1 and TRBJ1-1; D gene uncertain. Germline V CDR1 and CDR2: SGHRS, YFSETQ. The CDR3 consists of 12 residues. Between the trimmed V and J ends, which lost 5 bases and 7 bases, there was a span of 12 bases. CDR3 sequence reads: CASSTFSNEAFF. The DNA of the CDR3 is TGCGCCAGCAGTACATTTTCGAATGAAGCTTTCTTT.

The V call is TRBV20-1, the J call TRBJ2-2, with TRBD2 matching 11 bases. CDR3 length: 14 amino acids. Trimming took 3 bases from V and 6 from J; bases not matched to a gene: 3. The germline V gene encodes CDR1 DFQATT and CDR2 SNEGSKA (reference sequence). CDR3 DNA: TGCAGTGCTAGGGTAGCGGGAGGGTCCGGGGAGCTGTTTTTT. The encoded protein is CSARVAGGSGELFF.

This chain links TRBV14 with TRBJ1-1, with TRBD1 matching over 9 bases. This CDR3 spans 19 amino acids. V gave up 2 bases and J gave up 1 base; unmatched junction bases: 14. Germline V gene sequence: CDR1 SGHDN, CDR2 FVKESK. The CDR3 DNA sequence: TGTGCCAGCAGCCAATTTTTGGAGGCAGGGGACAGGGCGAACACTGAAGCTTTCTTT. Translated, it gives CASSQFLEAGDRANTEAFF.

This clonotype was counted between two and nine times. The chain joins TRBV9 to TRBJ1-2, with 7 bases aligning to TRBD1. The CDR3 length is 13 residues. The germline V gene has CDR1 SGDLS and CDR2 YYNGEE. V was pared by 4 bases and J by 7 bases, with 7 bases of the junction left unmatched. The CDR3 protein is CASSQATGFGYTF. The DNA for the CDR3 is TGTGCCAGCAGCCAGGCGACAGGGTTTGGCTACACCTTC.

This clonotype was found many times. One junction end does not reproduce the germline sequence, and a read error may be involved. The chain combines TRBV7-9 with TRBJ2-1; D uncertain. The CDR3 consists of 14 residues. The germline gives CDR1 SEHNR, CDR2 FQNEAQ (reference sequence). The CDR3: CAGSLSWSGNEQFF. The CDR3 coding sequence is TGTGCCGGCAGCTTGTCCTGGAGTGGGAATGAGCAGTTCTTC. The full variable domain, in which reference TRBV7-9 and TRBJ2-1 provide the parts outside the CDR3, is DTGVSQNPRHKITKRGQNVTFRCDPISEHNRLYWYRQTLGQGPEFLTYFQNEAQLEKSRLLSDRFSAERPKGSFSTLEIQRTEQGDSAMYLCAGSLSWSGNEQFFGPGTRLTVL.

This clonotype was seen repeatedly, ten times or more. The chain carries TRBV6-1 and TRBJ2-7; 10 nucleotides agree with TRBD1. Per the germline V gene, CDR1 is MNHNS and CDR2 is SASEGT. The V segment lost 5 bases and the J segment 2 bases; nucleotides outside the gene matches: 12. CDR3 length equals 17 residues. The chain's CDR3 is CASSSPGDRGVPYEQYF. CDR3 DNA: TGTGCCAGCAGTTCCCCGGGGGACAGGGGAGTACCCTACGAGCAGTACTTC.

This clonotype was found many times. This chain links TRBV7-2 with TRBJ2-3; D unclear. The ends were cut back, 1 base at V and 4 bases at J, with 3 bases in the middle. CDR1 is SGHTA and CDR2 is FQGNSA in the germline V gene. The CDR3 sequence is 12 residues long. The CDR3 DNA reads TGTGCCAGCAGCTTAGGGGCAGATACGCAGTATTTT. The encoded protein is CASSLGADTQYF.

This clonotype was observed many times. V gene TRBV12-3 or TRBV12-4 combines with J gene TRBJ1-1; D remains unclear. Between the trimmed V and J ends, which lost 2 bases and 7 bases, there was a span of 17 bases. The CDR3 totals 15 residues. The CDR3 spells CASSLLVLESREAFF. The CDR3 bases are TGTGCCAGCAGTTTATTAGTCCTGGAGAGCCGTGAAGCTTTCTTT.

This chain joins TRBV12-5 and TRBJ2-2; the D gene is possibly TRBD1 (5 bases). The CDR3 runs to 15 residues. With 0 bases removed from V and 8 bases from J, the gap between germline ends came to 13 bases. Germline CDR1 is LGHNT and CDR2 is FRNRAP. The CDR3 DNA reads TGTGCTAGTGGTTTGGTGGTCAGGGTACTTGGGGAGCTGTTTTTT. Its protein product is CASGLVVRVLGELFF. Looking up the rest from reference TRBV12-5 and TRBJ2-2 gives the full variable domain: DARVTQTPRHKVTEMGQEVTMRCQPILGHNTVFWYRQTMMQGLELLAYFRNRAPLDDSGMPKDRFSAEMPDATLATLKIQPSEPRDSAVYFCASGLVVRVLGELFFGEGSRLTVL.

In this sample, this clonotype turned up many times. V gene TRBV2 combines with J gene TRBJ2-3; 7 bases map to TRBD2. Germline V gives CDR1 SNHLY, CDR2 FYNNEI. The CDR3 is 14 residues long. V was pared by 7 bases and J by 4 bases, with 8 bases of the junction left unmatched. CDR3 sequence (DNA): TGTGCCAGCAACGCGGGAGTTGGTGCAGATACGCAGTATTTT. Its translation: CASNAGVGADTQYF.

This clonotype was counted ten times or more. The chain has TRBV7-2 and TRBJ2-5; D call uncertain. The germline V gene encodes CDR1 SGHTA and CDR2 FQGNSA. Trimming stripped 2 bases from V and 2 bases from J, with 9 bases between. This CDR3 contains 14 residues. The CDR3 here is CASSLRSGQETQYF. The CDR3 region has the DNA TGTGCCAGCAGCTTAAGGTCAGGACAAGAGACCCAGTACTTC.

This clonotype has at least ten counts. The chain joins TRBV28 to TRBJ1-5; D perhaps matches TRBD1 (6 bases). The CDR3 runs to 12 residues. Between the trimmed V and J ends, which lost 7 bases and 5 bases, there was a span of 9 bases. In germline, CDR1 is MDHEN, CDR2 SYDVKM. In DNA form, the CDR3 reads TGTGCCAGCAAGGGGGGGCATCAGCCCCAGCATTTT. It yields the protein CASKGGHQPQHF. Full variable domain (remainder filled in from reference TRBV28 and TRBJ1-5): DVKVTQSSRYLVKRTGEKVFLECVQDMDHENMFWYRQDPGLGLRLIYFSYDVKMKEKGDIPEGYSVSREKKERFSLILESASTNQTSMYLCASKGGHQPQHFGDGTRLSIL.

The genes are TRBV6-1 and TRBJ2-1, with 9 nucleotides matching TRBD2. CDR1 and CDR2 from the germline V gene are MNHNS and SASEGT. V lost 1 base, J lost 8 bases, and 15 bases stayed unmatched. The CDR3 is 18 residues long. This CDR3 is CASSEGGLAGTSRDEQFF. Here the CDR3 DNA reads TGTGCCAGCAGTGAAGGAGGGCTAGCGGGAACCTCGCGCGATGAGCAGTTCTTC.

The table lists this clonotype with many counts. The chain is built from TRBV20-1 and TRBJ2-1, with D possibly TRBD2 on 6 matching bases. This CDR3 region has 11 residues. Per the germline V gene, CDR1 is DFQATT and CDR2 is SNEGSKA (reference sequence). Trimming cost V 3 bases and J 7 bases, with 7 bases left between them. Written as DNA, the CDR3 is TGCAGTGCTAGGGGGAGGAATGAGCAGTTCTTC. Translating gives CSARGRNEQFF.

In its sample, this clonotype was seen a few times. The chain carries TRBV11-3 and TRBJ1-3; possible D gene TRBD1, 5 bases. The V end was cut by 5 bases, the J end by 10 bases, with 15 bases between. The V gene's germline CDR1 is SGHNT and CDR2 YENEEA. CDR3 length: 13 residues. CDR3 DNA sequence: TGTGCCAGCAGCCGCCGGGACCGTGATACCATATATTTT. This gives the protein CASSRRDRDTIYF.

V and J are TRBV5-1 and TRBJ1-1, with 7 bases lining up with TRBD1. In germline, CDR1 is SGHRS, CDR2 YFSETQ. Germline trimming cut 0 bases from V and 3 bases from J; bases unmatched to any gene: 8. CDR3 length: 16 residues. The DNA of the CDR3 is TGCGCCAGCAGCTTGGGAGGGGGCAGGAGGGACACTGAAGCTTTCTTT. It translates to CASSLGGGRRDTEAFF.

This clonotype has ten or more counts. The J gene is TRBJ2-5, the V gene TRBV14; D unresolved. CDR1 is SGHDN, CDR2 FVKESK, per germline. V lost 1 base, J lost 1 base, and 4 bases lay in between. The CDR3 contains 13 residues. CDR3 amino acids: CASSQGFQETQYF. In DNA form, the CDR3 reads TGTGCCAGCAGCCAAGGCTTCCAAGAGACCCAGTACTTC.

This clonotype has a handful of counts. The chain employs TRBV4-2 and TRBJ1-4; D remains unclear. Germline loops: CDR1 LGHNA, CDR2 YNFKEQ. The CDR3 totals 16 residues. V was pared by 0 bases and J by 7 bases, with 15 bases between. The CDR3 loop is CASSQERRSSIEKLFF. Here the CDR3 DNA reads TGTGCCAGCAGCCAAGAGCGCCGGAGCAGCATTGAAAAACTGTTTTTT.

This clonotype has a count of ten or more. A read error may account for a junction end that differs from germline. This chain links TRBV6-1 with TRBJ2-5, with unresolved D. This CDR3 is 14 amino acids long. The germline V gene encodes CDR1 MNHNS and CDR2 SASEGT. The CDR3 DNA follows: TGTGCCAGCAGTGAATCTATAAACCAAAAGACCCAGTACTTC. Translation: CASSESINQKTQYF.

This clonotype was picked up many times. The gene calls are TRBV30 and TRBJ2-7; possibly TRBD1 for D (6 bases). Trimming took 1 base from V and 3 from J, leaving 10 bases between them. The germline V gene encodes CDR1 GTSNPN and CDR2 SVGIG (reference sequence). The CDR3 contains 13 residues. CDR3 sequence (DNA): TGTGCCTGGAGTGCTGGACAGAGCTACGAGCAGTACTTC. Protein: CAWSAGQSYEQYF.

This chain joins TRBV11-2 and TRBJ1-5; 7 bases are shared with TRBD1. CDR1 and CDR2 (germline): SGHAT, FQNNGV. The CDR3 runs 15 residues. J lost 4 bases, V lost 5 bases, and 8 bases had no gene match. CDR3 nucleotide sequence: TGTGCCAGCAGCGAAGGACAGGAACGTAATCAGCCCCAGCATTTT. Its translation: CASSEGQERNQPQHF. The whole variable domain, remainder taken from reference TRBV11-2 and TRBJ1-5, is EAGVAQSPRYKIIEKRQSVAFWCNPISGHATLYWYQQILGQGPKLLIQFQNNGVVDDSQLPKDRFSAERLKGVDSTLKIQPAKLEDSAVYLCASSEGQERNQPQHFGDGTRLSIL.

The table lists this clonotype with many counts. The V call is TRBV30, the J call TRBJ2-3; 7 bases are a match to TRBD1. The germline gives CDR1 GTSNPN, CDR2 SVGIG (reference sequence). The ends lost 3 bases at V and 3 bases at J; junction bases unmatched: 6. The CDR3 is 14 amino acids. In DNA form, the CDR3 reads TGTGCCTGGAGCCCCGGGACAGATACAGATACGCAGTATTTT. Translation: CAWSPGTDTDTQYF.

This clonotype occurred many times. The chain recombines TRBV30 with TRBJ2-7; no reliable D call. The V end lost 2 bases, the J end lost 3 bases, and 11 bases lay between the germline ends. The CDR3 is made up of 13 amino acids. CDR1 is GTSNPN and CDR2 is SVGIG in the germline V gene (reference sequence). The CDR3 DNA follows: TGTGCCTGGAGTTTAGGTGAGCGCTACGAGCAGTACTTC. Its translation is CAWSLGERYEQYF.

The chain uses TRBV9 and TRBJ2-1; 10 bases fit TRBD1. Germline trimming cut 3 bases from V and 10 bases from J; bases unmatched to any gene: 7. Looked up from germline, CDR1 is SGDLS and CDR2 is YYNGEE. The CDR3 runs 14 residues. CDR3 in amino acids: CASSAWDRGSEQFF. The CDR3 coding sequence is TGTGCCAGCAGCGCCTGGGACAGGGGTTCCGAGCAGTTCTTC.

Only a few counts were recorded for this clonotype. A much larger clone lies a single base off, so this may be a read error. The chain employs TRBV11-1 and TRBJ2-1, with no clear D. The CDR3 runs to 18 residues. The germline gives CDR1 SGHAT, CDR2 FQDESV (reference sequence). The CDR3 loop is CASSLARHWQSSYNERFF. CDR3 bases: TGTGCCAGCAGCTTAGCCCGCCACTGGCAAAGCTCCTACAATGAGCGGTTCTTC.

This chain connects TRBV7-9 to TRBJ1-6, with D possibly matching TRBD1 (5 bases). V dropped 1 base and J dropped 8 bases, with 9 bases sitting between them. CDR1 is SEHNR, CDR2 FQNEAQ, per germline (reference sequence). This CDR3 contains 14 residues. This CDR3 reads CASSLVGEDSPLHF. The CDR3 DNA follows: TGTGCCAGCAGCTTAGTAGGGGAGGATTCACCCCTCCACTTT.

The V and J genes are TRBV9 and TRBJ2-1, with 11 bases aligning to TRBD2. The V gene end was trimmed by 7 bases and the J gene end by 2 bases; junction bases not matched to a gene: 17. The CDR3 consists of 19 residues. Germline-derived CDR1 and CDR2 are SGDLS and YYNGEE. DNA of the CDR3: TGTGCCAGCTCCGAACCGGGACTAGCGGCTACTACGACCTACAATGAGCAGTTCTTC. Translated, it gives CASSEPGLAATTTYNEQFF. The complete variable domain, with remaining parts taken from reference TRBV9 and TRBJ2-1, reads DSGVTQTPKHLITATGQRVTLRCSPRSGDLSVYWYQQSLDQGLQFLIQYYNGEERAKGNILERFSAQQFPDLHSELNLSSLELGDSALYFCASSEPGLAATTTYNEQFFGPGTRLTVL.

The chain recombines TRBV27 with TRBJ2-6; D is uncertain. Per the germline V gene, CDR1 is MNHEY and CDR2 is SMNVEV (reference sequence). CDR3 length equals 13 residues. Trimming cost V 6 bases and J 3 bases, with 6 bases left between them. CDR3 sequence (DNA): TGTGCCAGCAGACCTCGTGGGGCCAACGTCCTGACTTTC. Translating it yields CASRPRGANVLTF. The entire variable domain, with the rest obtained from reference TRBV27 and TRBJ2-6, is as follows: EAQVTQNPRYLITVTGKKLTVTCSQNMNHEYMSWYRQDPGLGLRQIYYSMNVEVTDKGDVPEGYKVSRKEKRNFPLILESPSPNQTSLYFCASRPRGANVLTFGAGSRLTVL.